These 19 T cell receptor beta chains originate from one sample sequenced in a study of Ad26.COV2.S vaccination and SARS-CoV-2 variants. TCRdb keeps only in-frame clones here, not all; method: immunoSEQ multiplex PCR. Found here are 350,000 to 450,000 clones, around 82% of them singletons; the top ten hold around 7.4%. The treatment is: about 20 received Ad26.COV2.S at low or high dose, single or two shots; about 5 received placebo; per-sample allocation not given. On day 63 after the first injection, vaccine and placebo recipients gave samples. The sample consisted of peripheral blood, taken in a trial of Ad26.COV2.S vaccine versus placebo. Source of these receptors: a person between 18 and 59 years old who received the Ad26.COV2.S COVID-19 vaccine or a placebo.

This clone has a handful of counts. V is TRBV5-1 and J is TRBJ1-2; the D gene is possibly TRBD1 (6 bases). The CDR3 is 16 amino acids. V was trimmed by 4 bases and J by 2 bases, leaving 18 bases between them. Germline CDR1 SGHRS, CDR2 YFSETQ. CDR3 amino acids: CASSPTPGGENYGYTF. For the CDR3, the DNA is TGCGCCAGCAGCCCCACCCCGGGGGGCGAGAACTATGGCTACACCTTC.

The V and J genes are TRBV19 and TRBJ2-3; 11 positions match TRBD1. The germline V gene encodes CDR1 LNHDA and CDR2 SQIVND (reference sequence). The CDR3 contains 17 residues. Trimming at V came to 5 bases and at J to 6 bases, leaving 13 bases not matched to a gene. The CDR3 here is CASSARPGTGGSDTQYF. The CDR3 DNA reads as TGTGCCAGTAGTGCCCGCCCCGGGACAGGGGGGTCGGATACGCAGTATTTT.

V is TRBV3-1 (or the pseudogene TRBV3-2) and J is TRBJ1-6; D unresolved. V shed 3 bases and J shed 15 bases, with 9 bases lying between them. The CDR3 runs to 11 residues. Germline-derived CDR1 and CDR2 are LGHDT and YNNKEL (reference sequence). The DNA of the CDR3 is TGTGCCAGCAGCCAGGGATTTATCCTCCACTTT. Its protein product is CASSQGFILHF.

V is TRBV12-3 or TRBV12-4 and J is TRBJ1-2; perhaps TRBD1 as D (5 bases). V was clipped by 6 bases and J by 4 bases, with 12 bases between them. The CDR3 contains 13 residues. DNA for the CDR3: TGTGCCAGCAGCGAACAGGACACCTATGGCTACACCTTC. Its translation: CASSEQDTYGYTF.

The gene calls are TRBV27 and TRBJ2-7; D call uncertain. In germline, CDR1 is MNHEY, CDR2 SMNVEV (reference sequence). Trimming cost V 8 bases and J 0 bases, with 14 bases left between them. This CDR3 spans 14 amino acids. Here the CDR3 reads CASAPSQYSYEQYF. CDR3 bases: TGTGCCAGCGCCCCCTCCCAGTACTCCTACGAGCAGTACTTC.

The chain links TRBV30 to TRBJ2-1, with no clear D. The CDR3 contains 15 residues. Germline lookup yields CDR1 GTSNPN and CDR2 SVGIG (reference sequence). Deletions cut 2 bases from V and 5 bases from J, with 16 bases between. The CDR3 spells CAWSSQNLRNNEQFF. CDR3 bases: TGTGCCTGGAGTTCCCAAAACCTCCGAAACAATGAGCAGTTCTTC. The variable domain in full, completed from reference TRBV30 and TRBJ2-1, reads SQTIHQWPATLVQPVGSPLSLECTVEGTSNPNLYWYRQAAGRGLQLLFYSVGIGQISSEVPQNLSASRPQDRQFILSSKKLLLSDSGFYLCAWSSQNLRNNEQFFGPGTRLTVL.

V and J are TRBV6-6 and TRBJ1-5, with a weak D call TRBD1 (5 bases). Trimming stripped 5 bases from V and 13 bases from J, with 15 bases between. The CDR3 loop spans 12 amino acids. Germline CDR1 MNHNY, CDR2 SVGAGI (reference sequence). CDR3 in amino acids: CASSPQGRAQHF. In nucleotides, the CDR3 is TGTGCCAGCAGTCCCCAGGGAAGGGCTCAGCATTTT.

The chain uses TRBV20-1 and TRBJ2-1; 9 bases are a match to TRBD2. V lost 3 bases to trimming and J lost 8 bases; unmatched junction nucleotides: 11. CDR1 is DFQATT, CDR2 SNEGSKA, per germline (reference sequence). The CDR3 is 15 residues long. The CDR3: CSASNVAGGMDEQFF. CDR3 nucleotides: TGCAGTGCTAGTAACGTCGCGGGGGGGATGGATGAGCAGTTCTTC.

This chain connects TRBV19 to TRBJ1-2; D possibly corresponds to TRBD1 (6 bases). CDR1 LNHDA and CDR2 SQIVND come from the germline V gene (reference sequence). Trimming pared 7 bases from V and 8 bases from J, leaving 26 bases between. The CDR3 has 16 residues. CDR3 nucleotide sequence: TGTGCCAGTATCCCCACCGCAGACTTAGACAGGTTCGGCTACACCTTC. Translated: CASIPTADLDRFGYTF.

J is TRBJ1-6 and V is TRBV7-9; no clear D. Germline values: CDR1 SEHNR, CDR2 FQNEAQ (reference sequence). This CDR3 region has 16 residues. Trimming removed 1 base from V and 4 bases from J, with 11 bases in between. CDR3 nucleotide sequence: TGTGCCAGCAGCTTAGGGGCCGCCGGATATAATTCACCCCTCCACTTT. This gives the protein CASSLGAAGYNSPLHF.

The chain employs TRBV13 and TRBJ1-1; D gene unclear. Trimming took off 5 bases at V and 8 bases at J, with 12 bases between the two ends. The germline V gene has CDR1 PRHDT and CDR2 FYEKMQ (reference sequence). CDR3 length equals 12 residues. The chain's CDR3 is CASSRRPTEAFF. DNA for the CDR3: TGTGCCAGCAGCCGACGCCCGACAGAAGCTTTCTTT.

This clone is a singleton in its sample. CDR3 sequence (DNA): TGTGCCAGCAGTTTATCCGTTGGAGGGGCTGGAAACACCATATATTTT. This gives the protein CASSLSVGGAGNTIYF. The chain combines TRBV27 with TRBJ1-3; D is possibly TRBD1 (5 bases). Germline values: CDR1 MNHEY, CDR2 SMNVEV (reference sequence). The CDR3 contains 16 residues. Trimming took off 0 bases at V and 2 bases at J, with 11 bases between the two ends.

The genes are TRBV28 and TRBJ1-1, with TRBD1 identical over 7 bases. The trim removed 4 bases at V and 0 bases at J, leaving 2 bases unmatched. Germline CDR1 is MDHEN and CDR2 is SYDVKM. The CDR3 length is 14 residues. The DNA for the CDR3 is TGTGCCAGCAGTTCGACAGGGATGAACACTGAAGCTTTCTTT. This gives the protein CASSSTGMNTEAFF.

The CDR3 loop reads CASSEQTVQETQYF. The CDR3 nucleotides read TGCGCCAGCAGCGAGCAGACAGTCCAAGAGACCCAGTACTTC. The chain carries TRBV5-1 and TRBJ2-5; tentatively, D is TRBD1 (5 bases). Germline V gene data show CDR1 as SGHRS and CDR2 as YFSETQ. Trimming removed 4 bases from V and 1 base from J, with 11 bases in between. CDR3 size: 14 residues.

The genes are TRBV18 and TRBJ2-7; maybe TRBD1 (5 bases). Germline assignment: CDR1 KGHSH and CDR2 LQKENI. The length of the CDR3 is 12 residues. V was pared by 0 bases and J by 10 bases, with 10 bases between. CDR3 bases: TGTGCCAGCTCACCACCAGGGGATCTTCAGTACTTC. Residues: CASSPPGDLQYF. The variable domain in full, completed from reference TRBV18 and TRBJ2-7, reads NAGVMQNPRHLVRRRGQEARLRCSPMKGHSHVYWYRQLPEEGLKFMVYLQKENIIDESGMPKERFSAEFPKEGPSILRIQQVVRGDSAAYFCASSPPGDLQYFGPGTRLTVT.

This clone was counted ten times or more. V gene TRBV4-2 combines with J gene TRBJ2-1, with 11 bases lining up with TRBD2. J lost 3 bases, V lost 5 bases, and 6 bases had no gene match. CDR1 is LGHNA, CDR2 YNFKEQ, per germline. The CDR3 runs 16 residues. DNA for the CDR3: TGTGCCAGCAGCTCTGACGGGACTAGCGGCTACAATGAGCAGTTCTTC. It yields the protein CASSSDGTSGYNEQFF.

The chain has TRBV5-1 and TRBJ2-1, with 8 nucleotides matching TRBD2. With V trimmed by 5 bases and J by 2 bases, 3 bases remained unmatched. The CDR3 covers 14 residues. Germline CDR1 reads SGHRS; CDR2 reads YFSETQ. The chain's CDR3 is CASRGSGAYNEQFF. Here the CDR3 DNA reads TGCGCCAGCAGGGGTAGCGGGGCCTACAATGAGCAGTTCTTC.

Here the CDR3 reads CASSLALQYNEQFF. The CDR3 nucleotides read TGTGCCAGCAGCTTGGCTCTCCAGTACAATGAGCAGTTCTTC. The rearrangement uses TRBV5-6 and TRBJ2-1; D is unclear. The CDR3 contains 14 residues. Trimming took off 0 bases at V and 4 bases at J, with 8 bases between the two ends. Germline loops: CDR1 SGHDT, CDR2 YYEEEE.

Note on this clone: This same CDR3 is encoded by further DNA sequences in the sample. The chain uses TRBV19 and TRBJ2-5, with D uncertain. CDR1 LNHDA and CDR2 SQIVND come from the germline V gene (reference sequence). This CDR3 is built from 12 residues. V was pared by 4 bases and J by 1 base, with 4 bases between. The chain's CDR3 is CASSRGQETQYF. CDR3 DNA sequence: TGTGCCAGTAGTAGGGGCCAAGAGACCCAGTACTTC.